These T cell receptor beta chains were read from a single sample in a study of metastatic and nonmetastatic thyroid tumors. TCRdb re-analyzed the PCR reads using MiXCR. This table has 9,500 to 15,000 clones, under 35% appearing once. Sequencing was carried out using tumor tissue. These receptors all come from a female donor with papillary thyroid cancer or a benign thyroid nodule (not recorded which). Some clones in this sample may be carry-over from other donors' samples. The CDR3 runs from the conserved cysteine through the conserved F or W. A D gene is named only where the DNA matches it firmly. Size values are once, few and many counts, or a class for expanded clones, and some rows have none.

D,J,size,V,DNA,CDR3
-,TRBJ2-3,-,TRBV19,TGTGCCAGTAGCCTAACCGGGACTAGCACAGATACGCAGTATTTT,CASSLTGTSTDTQYF
-,TRBJ2-7,medium-sized,TRBV7-9,TGTGCCAGCAGCCCCCCCAGGGAAACATTCTACGAGCAGTACTTC,CASSPPRETFYEQYF
TRBD1,TRBJ1-1,many,TRBV28,TGTGCCAGCAGGACAGGGGACCTGAACACTGAAGCTTTCTTT,CASRTGDLNTEAFF
-,TRBJ1-4,few,TRBV6-1,TGTGCCGGTACCTCGGGACTGCTTAATGAAAAACTGTTTTTT,CAGTSGLLNEKLFF
-,TRBJ1-6,many,TRBV4-2,TGTGCCAGCAGCCAAGAAACGACAGCAGATTCACCCCTCCACTTT,CASSQETTADSPLHF
-,TRBJ2-7,many,TRBV19,TGTGCCAGTAGTATAGGGGGACACCGCCAGTACTTC,CASSIGGHRQYF
-,TRBJ2-5,medium-sized,TRBV6-1,TGTGCCAGCAGGCCACTTAGCGGCCTGGAGACCCAGTACTTC,CASRPLSGLETQYF
-,TRBJ1-2,few,TRBV2,TGTGCCAGCAAATCGATCGGGGCCTATGGCTACACCTTC,CASKSIGAYGYTF
TRBD1,TRBJ2-6,many,TRBV19,TGTGCCAGTAGTATAAAGGGGGCGCAAGGGGCCAACGTCCTGACTTTC,CASSIKGAQGANVLTF
-,TRBJ2-7,-,TRBV28,TGTGCCAGCAGTTACAGGGCCTACGAGCAGTACTTC,CASSYRAYEQYF
-,TRBJ2-5,-,TRBV5-1,TGCGCCAGCAGCTTGGGACGGGGGCGCGGAGATACCCAGTACTTC,CASSLGRGRGDTQYF
-,TRBJ1-2,-,TRBV6-4,TGTGCCAGCAGTCCCGAATTTAACTATGGCTACACCTTC,CASSPEFNYGYTF
-,TRBJ2-3,-,TRBV27,TGTGCCAGCAGCCTGAACTTTCCTTCGTCGACCACAGATACGCAGTATTTT,CASSLNFPSSTTDTQYF
-,TRBJ2-2,few,TRBV6-1,TGTGCCAGCAGTGAAGATGGCTATACGAACACCGGGGAGCTGTTTTTT,CASSEDGYTNTGELFF
TRBD1,TRBJ2-7,medium-sized,TRBV7-9,TGTGCCAGCAGCTCGACAGGGAGCTCCTACGAGCAGTACTTC,CASSSTGSSYEQYF
TRBD1,TRBJ1-1,few,TRBV19,TGTGCCAGTAGTGAGATACAGGGGGCTGAGAATGAAGCTTTCTTT,CASSEIQGAENEAFF
-,TRBJ2-5,few,TRBV28,TGTGCCAGCAGTTTAGGGGGAAGAGGGAGGGAGACCCAGTACTTC,CASSLGGRGRETQYF
-,TRBJ2-7,-,TRBV9,TGTGCCAGCAGCCCTACATCCGGGCGGTACGAGCAGTACTTC,CASSPTSGRYEQYF
TRBD1,TRBJ1-2,-,TRBV30,TGTGCCTGGATAGTAAGGACAGGGGGTGGCTACACCTTC,CAWIVRTGGGYTF